This T cell receptor beta chain was observed in a study of early T cells in non-severe SARS-CoV-2 infection (dated by TCRdb to the early 2020s). The study in broad terms: TCR sequencing used bulk RNA from unsorted whole blood, so alpha and beta chains could not be paired. The research as a whole found: VDJdb matching was skewed toward anti-spike CD8 responses, so virus-specific expansions were likely underestimated and private and CD4 specificities were missed.

The library was made by 5' RACE. Reads for this sample came from a NextSeq 500. Unique molecular identifiers were attached to individual cDNA molecules in the TCR library protocol so that sequencing error and PCR bias could be corrected. TCR alpha and beta chains were both sequenced, and the abundances of alpha and beta sequences in each sample were closely correlated with each other. On the study's bioinformatics: Decombinator V4 was used to annotate TCR sequences for V gene, J gene and CDR3. TCRs were defined as expanded if a significant change between any two time points was detected under a Poisson model with p below 0.0001. TCR abundances were normalised to the total number of TCRs sequenced per sample and expressed as counts per million. MAIT TCRs were defined by TRAV1-2 paired with TRAJ12, TRAJ20 or TRAJ33, and iNKT TCRs by TRAV10 paired with TRAJ18. A search of VDJdb, accessed on 1 November 2021, was run for TCRs annotated to CMV, EBV and SARS-CoV-2, with TCRs annotated for multiple antigens excluded. The public reads were reprocessed in TCRdb via fastp at Q25 and MiXCR, keeping in-frame beta chains. Under each unique CDR3 protein, matching rows form one entry showing the most common genes and DNA. The V and J calls reflect TCRdb's pipeline rather than the authors' work. The sample contains about 34,000 distinct CDR3 sequences, about 6% of them found a single time. Of the sample, more than 6.5% is held by the ten largest clones.

Trimming accounts for 6 bases at V and 6 bases at J, while the number of junction bases matched to no gene is 11. The CDR3 runs 15 amino acids, cysteine and phenylalanine included. The read is trimmed to its CDR3 DNA, 45 bases read in frame from base 1. This clonotype showed up many times. Its cognate antigen has yet to be identified. Nothing much larger sits one base from this clone, and base qualities are not available. Set within a cohort of healthcare workers in London, UK, this nested case-control study involved weekly PCR testing of nasopharyngeal swabs along with blood sampling. Between 23 and 31 March 2020, the week of the UK lockdown, healthcare workers were enrolled and then followed up weekly for as long as 16 weeks.

The receptor was derived from an adult who was a healthcare worker with PCR-confirmed SARS-CoV-2 infection or an uninfected control (not recorded which). What was sequenced was whole blood. In this chain, TRBV12-3 or TRBV12-4 is recombined with TRBJ1-2; TRBD1 lines up with 9 middle nucleotides. The DNA reads TGTGCCAGCAGACCAAAACAGGGGGCTAGCGATGGCTACACCTTC. It specifies CASRPKQGASDGYTF.